The present T cell receptor (beta chain) was sequenced within a study of HIV-infected patients and healthy controls. Study context: Early therapy brought no consistent CD8 count shift, though the CD4:CD8 ratio rose a little. Study results and limitations: Comparisons were complicated because patients and controls had unequal numbers of distinct sequences.

Reverse transcription used around 480 ng RNA and constant-region primers for alpha and beta. Each of the alpha and beta chains got its own library through chain-specific third strand synthesis with indices. TCRdb fed the 5' RACE reads into MiXCR, producing one record per CDR3 protein. The sample records about 7,600 distinct CDR3 sequences, more than 8.5% being singletons. No cell fractionation was done, so the repertoire covers all unsorted peripheral blood T cells. This clonotype was detected many times. The antigen remains undetermined. V was clipped by 8 bases and J by 3 bases, with 9 bases between them. The CDR3 loop spans 12 amino acids. The V gene's germline CDR1 is MDHEN and CDR2 SYDVKM.

The rearrangement links TRBV28 to TRBJ2-3, with D hard to call. This clonotype was obtained from an adult with HIV infection. The source material was blood, sampled before antiretroviral therapy. The CDR3 nucleotides read TGTGCCAGCGTGAGCCAAACAGATACGCAGTATTTT. This gives the protein CASVSQTDTQYF.